This T cell receptor beta chain was captured in a study of T cells in localized non-small cell lung cancer. Points on this clone: Its antigen is currently unknown.

TCRdb's table, derived via immunoSEQ multiplex PCR, lists solely in-frame clones and lacks some. The sample yields more than 35,000 clones, around 94% seen once. Study results and limitations: Clonality peaked in uninvolved adjacent lung rather than tumor. In adjacent lung appeared a median 57 of the top 100 tumor clones. Increased T cell density in blood showed an association with longer overall survival.

Trimming removed 5 bases from V and 6 bases from J, with 14 bases in between. This CDR3 is 14 amino acids long. Germline loops: CDR1 SEHNR, CDR2 FQNEAQ (reference sequence). The chain recombines TRBV7-9 with TRBJ2-1; weak D call: TRBD1 (6 bases). This TCR derives from a female donor over 55 with stage I lung adenocarcinoma. The starting material was peripheral blood, obtained before any cancer treatment. As DNA, the CDR3 is TGTGCCAGCAGCACCTTTAAACAGGGCAATGAGCAGTTCTTC. Protein product: CASSTFKQGNEQFF.